A selection of T cell receptor beta chains follows, all from one sample in a study of T cell repertoires in cytomegalovirus infection. TCRdb ran MiXCR on the reads and lists one entry per CDR3 protein. The data show hundreds of thousands of distinct CDR3 sequences, with 35% to 40% seen just once and around 2.6% held by the top ten. Sequenced input: PBMCs. These receptors were collected from a human donor in good health (CMV status not recorded). Some clones in this sample may be carry-over from other donors' samples. CDR3s include the opening cysteine and the closing phenylalanine or tryptophan. The order of the fields is clone size, J gene, D gene, V gene, CDR3 DNA, CDR3 protein. A D gene is named only where the DNA matches it firmly. A clone size is listed for some rows: how often the clone was seen (once, few, many), or a class if it is expanded.

many,TRBJ2-1,.,TRBV7-2,TGTGCCAGCAGCTTGCAAAGCGATTACAATGAGCAGTTCTTC,CASSLQSDYNEQFF
few,TRBJ1-5,.,TRBV28,.,CASSPTLGTDNQPQHF
few,TRBJ2-5,TRBD1,TRBV7-8,TGTGCCAGCAGCTTAGCGAGGGGACAGGGAGAAAGCGGGTTAGTGTTGGCCCAGTACTTC,CASSLARGQGESGLVLAQYF
.,TRBJ1-5,.,TRBV19,TGTGCCAGTAGTAGCCCAGGGCGTACGCCCCAGCATTTT,CASSSPGRTPQHF
few,TRBJ2-1,.,TRBV28,TGTGCCAGCACTACCTCCTCCTACAATGAGCAGTTCTTC,CASTTSSYNEQFF
once,TRBJ2-3,.,TRBV15,TGTGCCACTACTAGTATTGAGGCAGATACGCAGTATTTT,CATTSIEADTQYF
.,TRBJ2-1,TRBD2,TRBV20-1,TGCAGTGTTCCCAACCAAGGAGGGGCCAGTAGCGGGAGTCGCTCCTACAATGAGCAGTTCTTC,CSVPNQGGASSGSRSYNEQFF
.,TRBJ1-6,TRBD1,TRBV5-1,TGCGCCAGCAGCCCATGGACAGGGCAGGTTTATTCACCCCTCCACTTT,CASSPWTGQVYSPLHF
.,TRBJ2-4,TRBD2,TRBV25-1,TGTGCCAGCAGTGAAGGGAGGGGCCCTCGGATTCAGTACTTC,CASSEGRGPRIQYF
.,TRBJ2-3,.,TRBV11-3,TGTGCCAGCAGCTATTGGACTGACACAGATACGCAGTATTTT,CASSYWTDTDTQYF
few,TRBJ2-2,.,TRBV5-1,TGCGCCAGCAGCCGCGACGCCCGTCGGTCCACCGGGGAGCTGTTTTTT,CASSRDARRSTGELFF
.,TRBJ1-5,.,TRBV20-1,TGCAGTGCTAGATCTCTCGGGACACACGATAGCAATCAGCCCCAGCATTTT,CSARSLGTHDSNQPQHF
.,TRBJ2-7,.,TRBV20-1,TGCAGTGCTAGAGATTTAGTCGGACAGATCTACGAGCAGTACTTC,CSARDLVGQIYEQYF
.,TRBJ1-5,.,TRBV7-2,TGTGCCAGCAGCTCCACCCCCTCGAAGCAGCCCCAGCATTTT,CASSSTPSKQPQHF
few,TRBJ2-4,.,TRBV28,TGTGCCAGCAGTTTTTGGACAGAAAGCAAAAACATTCAGTACTTC,CASSFWTESKNIQYF
once,TRBJ1-1,TRBD1,TRBV20-1,TGCAGTGCTAGTGGACAGGGGGTTCCGGGAAGCACTGAAGCTTTCTTT,CSASGQGVPGSTEAFF
.,TRBJ1-1,.,TRBV28,TGTGCCAGCATTACCCACCCAGGGGCCCCTCACACTGAAGCTTTCTTT,CASITHPGAPHTEAFF
few,TRBJ2-7,TRBD1,TRBV28,TGTGCCAGCAGTACAAGTGTGGGACAGGGGCGATCCCAGTACTTC,CASSTSVGQGRSQYF
.,TRBJ1-1,.,TRBV28,TGTGCCAGCAGTCCCCACTCAGTAAGTGAAGCTTTCTTT,CASSPHSVSEAFF
once,TRBJ1-1,.,TRBV28,TGTGCCAGCAGTTACCAGGGATCTGGCACTGAAGCTTTCTTT,CASSYQGSGTEAFF
once,TRBJ1-1,.,TRBV7-4,TGTGCCAGCAGCCCTTCGGACGGAATGAACACTGGAGCTTTCTTT,CASSPSDGMNTGAFF
.,TRBJ1-1,.,TRBV28,TGTGCCAGTAAACCATCCGGCGCCCGAGCTTTCTTT,CASKPSGARAFF
.,TRBJ1-6,TRBD1,TRBV28,TGTGCCAGCAGTTCACCGGGGACAGGGCTTTCACCCCTCCACTTT,CASSSPGTGLSPLHF
.,TRBJ2-1,TRBD1,TRBV12-3/TRBV12-4,TGTGCCAGCAGTCCTCAGGGGGAAGGAAATGACCAGTTCTTC,CASSPQGEGNDQFF
few,TRBJ2-5,.,TRBV29-1,TGCAGCGTTGAGTTCCAGGGAGAGACCCAGTACTTC,CSVEFQGETQYF
.,TRBJ2-7,TRBD1,TRBV27,TGTGCCAGCAGTTATCGACAGGGATCTTCCTTCTACGAGCAGTACTTC,CASSYRQGSSFYEQYF